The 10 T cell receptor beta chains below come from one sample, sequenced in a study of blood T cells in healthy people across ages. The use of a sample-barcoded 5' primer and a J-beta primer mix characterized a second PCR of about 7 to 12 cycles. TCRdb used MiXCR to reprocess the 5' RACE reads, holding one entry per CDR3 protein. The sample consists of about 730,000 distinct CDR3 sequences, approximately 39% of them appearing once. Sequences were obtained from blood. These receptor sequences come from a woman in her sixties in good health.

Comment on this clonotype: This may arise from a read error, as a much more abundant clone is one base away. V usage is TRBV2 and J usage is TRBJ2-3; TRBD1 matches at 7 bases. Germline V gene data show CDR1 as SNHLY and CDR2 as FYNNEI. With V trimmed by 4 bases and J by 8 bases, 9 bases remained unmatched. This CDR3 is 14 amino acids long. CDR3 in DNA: TGTGCCAGCAGTGCCGGGACAGCCTACGGTACGCAGTATTTT. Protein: CASSAGTAYGTQYF.

In DNA form, the CDR3 reads TGTGCCAGCATAAGGACAGGGGGCGGATATGGCTACACCTTC. Amino acid sequence: CASIRTGGGYGYTF. The genes are TRBV28 and TRBJ1-2; 11 bases are a match to TRBD1. This CDR3 comprises 14 residues. V was pared by 7 bases and J by 5 bases, with 6 bases of the junction left unmatched. Germline V gene lookup returns CDR1 MDHEN and CDR2 SYDVKM.

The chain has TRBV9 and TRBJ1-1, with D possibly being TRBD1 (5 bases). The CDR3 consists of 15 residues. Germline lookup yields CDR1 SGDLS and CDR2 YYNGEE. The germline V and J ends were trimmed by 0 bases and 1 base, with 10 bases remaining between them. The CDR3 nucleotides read TGTGCCAGCAGCGTAGATCCTAGGGGGAACACTGAAGCTTTCTTT. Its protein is CASSVDPRGNTEAFF.

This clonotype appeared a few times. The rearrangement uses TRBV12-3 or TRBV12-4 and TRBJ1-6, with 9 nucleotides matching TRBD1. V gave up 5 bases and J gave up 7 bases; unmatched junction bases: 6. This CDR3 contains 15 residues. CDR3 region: CASSQTGTGNSPLHF. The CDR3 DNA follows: TGTGCCAGCAGTCAAACCGGGACAGGGAATTCACCCCTCCACTTT.

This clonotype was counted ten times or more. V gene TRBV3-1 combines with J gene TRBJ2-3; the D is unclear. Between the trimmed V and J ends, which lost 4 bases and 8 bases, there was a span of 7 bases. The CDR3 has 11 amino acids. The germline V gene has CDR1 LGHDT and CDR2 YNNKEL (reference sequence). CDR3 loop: CASSLDGTQYF. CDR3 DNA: TGTGCCAGCAGCCTCGACGGTACGCAGTATTTT.

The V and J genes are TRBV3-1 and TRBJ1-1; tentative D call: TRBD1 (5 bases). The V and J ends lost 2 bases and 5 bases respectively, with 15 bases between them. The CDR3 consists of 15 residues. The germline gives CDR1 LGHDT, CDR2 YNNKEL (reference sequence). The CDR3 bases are TGTGCCAGCAGCCAATCCCCGGGGGAATGGACTGAAGCTTTCTTT. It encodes CASSQSPGEWTEAFF.

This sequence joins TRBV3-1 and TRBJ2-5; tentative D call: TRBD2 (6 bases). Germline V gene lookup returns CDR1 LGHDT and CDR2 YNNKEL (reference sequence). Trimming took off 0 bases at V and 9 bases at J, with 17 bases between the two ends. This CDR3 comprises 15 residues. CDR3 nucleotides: TGTGCCAGCAGCCAAGATTTTAGCCGGGGGTTGCCCCAGTACTTC. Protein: CASSQDFSRGLPQYF.

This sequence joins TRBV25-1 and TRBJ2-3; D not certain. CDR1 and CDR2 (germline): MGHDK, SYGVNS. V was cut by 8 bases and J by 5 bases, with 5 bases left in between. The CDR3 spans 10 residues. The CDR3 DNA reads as TGTGCCAGCGGAAAAGATACGCAGTATTTT. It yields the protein CASGKDTQYF.

The CDR3 region has the DNA TGCAGTGCTAGAGATCGGGCAGGGAGTTGGCGCAATCAGCCCCAGCATTTT. Its protein is CSARDRAGSWRNQPQHF. The chain combines TRBV20-1 with TRBJ1-5; D might be TRBD1 (5 bases). This CDR3 has 17 amino acids. With 0 bases removed from V and 2 bases from J, the gap between germline ends came to 17 bases. Germline loops: CDR1 DFQATT, CDR2 SNEGSKA (reference sequence).

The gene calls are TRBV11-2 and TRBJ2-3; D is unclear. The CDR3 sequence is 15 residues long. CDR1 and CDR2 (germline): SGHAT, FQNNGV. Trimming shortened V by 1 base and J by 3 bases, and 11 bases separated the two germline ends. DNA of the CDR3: TGTGCCAGCAGCTTAGTGTCTATGCAGACAGATACGCAGTATTTT. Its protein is CASSLVSMQTDTQYF.